What follows are 28 T cell receptor beta chains derived from one specimen sequenced in a study of T-cell memory formation after mild COVID-19. TCRdb analysed the 5' RACE reads with MiXCR anew, one entry per CDR3 protein. The repertoire holds 80,000 to 95,000 distinct CDR3 sequences, with roughly 25% as singletons. Sequencing used PBMCs or a T cell subset sorted from them (not recorded which). The receptors stem from a man aged 18 to 29 who had mild COVID-19 (a few samples of this study predate the infection). Cell type and time point are not known.

The rearrangement joins TRBV6-2 or TRBV6-3 to TRBJ2-2; the D gene is possibly TRBD1 (5 bases). V lost 2 bases, J lost 0 bases, and 13 bases lay in between. The CDR3 runs to 17 residues. Germline-derived CDR1 and CDR2 are MNHEY and SVGEGT. CDR3 sequence reads: CASSYRATDTNTGELFF. In DNA, the CDR3 is TGTGCCAGCAGTTACCGAGCGACAGACACGAACACCGGGGAGCTGTTTTTT.

This clonotype appeared a few times. V and J are TRBV11-2 and TRBJ2-3, with D possibly TRBD1 on 6 matching bases. In germline, CDR1 is SGHAT, CDR2 FQNNGV. CDR3 length equals 15 residues. The germline V and J ends were trimmed by 0 bases and 1 base, with 8 bases remaining between them. The CDR3 DNA is TGTGCCAGCAGCTTAGACCCAGGGGGCACAGATACGCAGTATTTT. Translating it yields CASSLDPGGTDTQYF.

The rearrangement uses TRBV4-1 and TRBJ2-5, with 10 bases fitting TRBD1. The CDR3 covers 15 residues. J lost 4 bases, V lost 4 bases, and 6 bases had no gene match. Germline V gives CDR1 MGHRA, CDR2 YSYEKL. Written as DNA, the CDR3 is TGCGCCAGCAGCCCTGGGACAGGGGATCGAGAGACCCAGTACTTC. Translated: CASSPGTGDRETQYF.

The chain links TRBV9 to TRBJ2-5; tentatively, D is TRBD2 (5 bases). The length of the CDR3 is 14 residues. Germline V gene sequence: CDR1 SGDLS, CDR2 YYNGEE. V was pared by 3 bases and J by 2 bases, with 11 bases between. CDR3 coding DNA: TGTGCCAGCAGCGGACCGGGGAGTCAAGAGACCCAGTACTTC. Encoded protein: CASSGPGSQETQYF. Combining the CDR3 with reference TRBV9 and TRBJ2-5 gives the whole variable domain DSGVTQTPKHLITATGQRVTLRCSPRSGDLSVYWYQQSLDQGLQFLIQYYNGEERAKGNILERFSAQQFPDLHSELNLSSLELGDSALYFCASSGPGSQETQYFGPGTRLLVL.

This clonotype was picked up a small number of times. This chain connects TRBV9 to TRBJ2-1; 9 bases agree with TRBD2. Germline V gene sequence: CDR1 SGDLS, CDR2 YYNGEE. Trimming removed 0 bases from V and 9 bases from J; junction bases left unmatched: 10. The CDR3 covers 16 residues. CDR3 DNA sequence: TGTGCCAGCAGCGTAGAGCGGGGGGCGCGTGTTAGTGAGCAGTTCTTC. Protein: CASSVERGARVSEQFF.

The chain couples TRBV12-3 or TRBV12-4 to TRBJ1-5; D unclear. This CDR3 has 14 amino acids. Trimming left V 2 bases short and J 6 bases short, with 11 bases between. CDR3 sequence reads: CASSLWGGGQPQHF. The CDR3 DNA follows: TGTGCCAGCAGTTTATGGGGAGGTGGTCAGCCCCAGCATTTT.

The sample holds a few counts of this clonotype. The chain joins TRBV7-2 to TRBJ1-1, with a possible D match to TRBD1 (5 bases). Germline lookup yields CDR1 SGHTA and CDR2 FQGNSA. V shed 1 base and J shed 0 bases, with 12 bases lying between them. The CDR3 is 16 residues long. In nucleotides, the CDR3 is TGTGCCAGCAGCTTAGTCTCAGGGATGATGAACACTGAAGCTTTCTTT. Its protein product is CASSLVSGMMNTEAFF. The full variable domain, with the rest looked up from reference TRBV7-2 and TRBJ1-1, is GAGVSQSPSNKVTEKGKDVELRCDPISGHTALYWYRQSLGQGLEFLIYFQGNSAPDKSGLPSDRFSAERTGGSVSTLTIQRTQQEDSAVYLCASSLVSGMMNTEAFFGQGTRLTVV.

This clonotype came up a few times. V usage is TRBV7-9 and J usage is TRBJ2-1; D is undetermined. The CDR3 length is 14 residues. Trimming shortened V by 5 bases and J by 2 bases, and 10 bases separated the two germline ends. Germline V lookup: CDR1 SEHNR, CDR2 FQNEAQ (reference sequence). The CDR3, as DNA: TGTGCCAGCAGCCTGCTGGTGACCTACAATGAGCAGTTCTTC. Translated, it gives CASSLLVTYNEQFF.

The chain employs TRBV29-1 and TRBJ1-1, with unresolved D. CDR1 is SQVTM, CDR2 ANQGSEA, per germline. The CDR3 consists of 14 residues. V shed 3 bases and J shed 1 base, with 12 bases lying between them. Here the CDR3 reads CSVDLKDENTEAFF. In DNA, the CDR3 is TGCAGCGTTGATCTCAAGGACGAGAACACTGAAGCTTTCTTT.

The chain links TRBV6-2 or TRBV6-3 to TRBJ2-5; no clear D gene. Germline lookup yields CDR1 MNHEY and CDR2 SVGEGT. The CDR3 is made up of 14 amino acids. V was trimmed by 4 bases and J by 2 bases, leaving 11 bases between them. The CDR3 loop reads CASSSSVEQETQYF. CDR3 DNA: TGTGCCAGCAGTTCCTCGGTGGAGCAAGAGACCCAGTACTTC.

This clonotype showed up just a few times. This sequence joins TRBV6-2 or TRBV6-3 and TRBJ2-6, with D possibly being TRBD1 or TRBD2 (5 bases each). This CDR3 region has 16 residues. Germline CDR1 reads MNHEY; CDR2 reads SVGEGT. Trimming took 6 bases from V and 3 from J, leaving 15 bases between them. The chain's CDR3 is CASSRIGDLGANVLTF. The CDR3 DNA reads as TGTGCCAGCAGCAGAATCGGGGACCTTGGGGCCAACGTCCTGACTTTC.

This sequence joins TRBV7-8 and TRBJ1-5, with 10 bases lining up with TRBD1. The CDR3 has 14 residues. The ends lost 5 bases at V and 7 bases at J; junction bases unmatched: 5. CDR1 is SGHVS, CDR2 FQNEAQ, per germline. The CDR3: CASSDGTGAQPQHF. CDR3 in DNA: TGTGCCAGCAGCGACGGGACAGGGGCCCAGCCCCAGCATTTT.

This clonotype appeared a few times. The junction and the germline gene differ at one end; a read error may be behind it. The chain has TRBV6-2 or TRBV6-3 and TRBJ2-7; D ambiguous. The CDR3 has 10 amino acids. Germline-derived CDR1 and CDR2 are MNHEY and SVGEGT. The CDR3 sequence: CASGYYEQYF. Here the CDR3 DNA reads TGTGCCAGCGGTTATTACGAGCAGTACTTC.

There are a few counts of this clonotype. V gene TRBV6-5 combines with J gene TRBJ1-3, with a tentative D call TRBD1 (5 bases). V gave up 4 bases and J gave up 2 bases, with 21 bases separating them. The CDR3 runs to 18 residues. The germline V gene has CDR1 MNHEY and CDR2 SVGAGI. The CDR3 loop reads CASSFTSGGSVAGNTIYF. The CDR3 nucleotides are TGTGCCAGCAGTTTTACCTCGGGGGGTTCTGTCGCTGGAAACACCATATATTTT.

In its sample, this clonotype was seen a few times. This chain connects TRBV21-1 to TRBJ2-7; the D call in the table, TRBD1, was not verified against the DNA. TRBV21-1 is classified as a pseudogene. CDR3 size: 12 residues. The CDR3, as DNA: TGTGCCAGCAGGCCCCTCGGTAACGAGCAGTACGTC. The encoded protein is CASRPLGNEQYV.

The chain has TRBV7-9 and TRBJ2-4; D perhaps matches TRBD2 (6 bases). CDR1 and CDR2 from the germline V gene are SEHNR and FQNEAQ (reference sequence). V lost 5 bases, J lost 0 bases, and 11 bases lay in between. The CDR3 length is 15 residues. For the CDR3, the DNA is TGTGCCAGCAGCCAGACGGGGGAAGCCAAAAACATTCAGTACTTC. Its protein is CASSQTGEAKNIQYF.

V gene TRBV4-3 combines with J gene TRBJ2-6; no definite D call. V dropped 0 bases and J dropped 0 bases, with 9 bases sitting between them. There are 17 residues in the CDR3. Germline V gene lookup returns CDR1 LGHNA and CDR2 YSLEER. The DNA for the CDR3 is TGCGCCAGCAGCCAAGATGTCCCATTCTCTGGGGCCAACGTCCTGACTTTC. The encoded protein is CASSQDVPFSGANVLTF.

The chain joins TRBV11-2 to TRBJ1-6, with D maybe TRBD1 (6 bases). The V gene's germline CDR1 is SGHAT and CDR2 FQNNGV. Trimming cost V 1 base and J 9 bases, with 25 bases left between them. The CDR3 length is 19 residues. CDR3 residues: CASSLVWTVPSFGGSPLHF. In DNA, the CDR3 is TGTGCCAGCAGCTTAGTTTGGACAGTACCGTCGTTCGGGGGTTCACCCCTCCACTTT.

CDR3 loop: CATEPTVNYGYTF. The CDR3 coding sequence is TGTGCCACAGAACCGACCGTTAACTATGGCTACACCTTC. The gene calls are TRBV6-2 or TRBV6-3 and TRBJ1-2, with D uncertain. This CDR3 spans 13 amino acids. V was shortened by 10 bases and J by 1 base, with 13 bases between the two germline ends. The germline gives CDR1 MNHEY, CDR2 SVGEGT.

The chain recombines TRBV5-1 with TRBJ2-2; 8 bases are shared with TRBD2. This CDR3 comprises 15 residues. From germline, CDR1 is SGHRS and CDR2 YFSETQ. Losses at the gene ends were 4 bases for V and 4 bases for J; bases not matched to a gene: 6. The CDR3: CASSAVGTSTGELFF. Here the CDR3 DNA reads TGCGCCAGCAGCGCGGTAGGGACTAGCACCGGGGAGCTGTTTTTT.

The rearrangement joins TRBV4-3 to TRBJ1-5, with 8 bases that match TRBD1. Germline values: CDR1 LGHNA, CDR2 YSLEER. The CDR3 sequence is 15 residues long. The J segment lost 6 bases and the V segment lost 1 base, leaving 5 bases of the junction unmatched. The CDR3 reads CASSQVRGRGQPQHF. In nucleotides, the CDR3 is TGCGCCAGCAGCCAAGTCAGGGGGCGAGGTCAGCCCCAGCATTTT.

The chain combines TRBV7-2 with TRBJ2-6; a weak D match, TRBD1 (5 bases). With 1 base removed from V and 3 bases from J, the gap between germline ends came to 13 bases. Germline lookup yields CDR1 SGHTA and CDR2 FQGNSA. The CDR3 totals 17 residues. As DNA, the CDR3 is TGTGCCAGCAGCTTAGATCCAGGGCCTAATGGGGCCAACGTCCTGACTTTC. Protein product: CASSLDPGPNGANVLTF.

This clonotype was detected a few times. This chain uses TRBV30 with TRBJ2-7, with TRBD1 as a possible D gene (5 bases). V lost 2 bases and J 5 bases, leaving 16 bases between the germline ends. From germline, CDR1 is GTSNPN and CDR2 SVGIG (reference sequence). This CDR3 contains 14 residues. This CDR3 reads CAWSPGAVANEQYF. The DNA of the CDR3 is TGTGCCTGGAGTCCTGGGGCAGTTGCAAACGAGCAGTACTTC.

The chain has TRBV5-1 and TRBJ2-1; D is possibly TRBD1 (5 bases). CDR3 length equals 15 residues. V lost 6 bases and J lost 0, with 13 bases in between. Germline assignment: CDR1 SGHRS and CDR2 YFSETQ. Here the CDR3 reads CASTQGLSSYNEQFF. The CDR3 DNA reads TGCGCCAGCACCCAGGGTCTTAGCTCCTACAATGAGCAGTTCTTC.

J is TRBJ2-7 and V is TRBV6-6; maybe TRBD2 (5 bases). This CDR3 is built from 13 residues. Germline CDR1 reads MNHNY; CDR2 reads SVGAGI (reference sequence). Trimming took off 8 bases at V and 5 bases at J, with 16 bases between the two ends. CDR3 in amino acids: CASHGEVPHEQYV. Written as DNA, the CDR3 is TGTGCCAGCCACGGGGAAGTCCCTCACGAGCAGTACGTC.

V gene TRBV6-6 combines with J gene TRBJ1-3; D gene ambiguous. CDR3 size: 15 residues. The germline V gene encodes CDR1 MNHNY and CDR2 SVGAGI (reference sequence). Between the trimmed V and J ends, which lost 0 bases and 2 bases, there was a span of 8 bases. The CDR3: CASSYSAEAGNTIYF. Written as DNA, the CDR3 is TGTGCCAGCAGTTACTCGGCAGAGGCTGGAAACACCATATATTTT.

The chain couples TRBV20-1 to TRBJ2-7; TRBD2 is a possible D gene (5 bases). Trimming left V 3 bases short and J 2 bases short, with 14 bases between. Germline-derived CDR1 and CDR2 are DFQATT and SNEGSKA (reference sequence). This CDR3 is built from 14 residues. Here the CDR3 reads CSARWAEDAYEQYV. The DNA for the CDR3 is TGCAGTGCTAGGTGGGCGGAGGACGCCTACGAGCAGTACGTC.

The chain combines TRBV6-5 with TRBJ2-1; D is perhaps TRBD2 (7 bases). CDR1 and CDR2 from the germline V gene are MNHEY and SVGAGI. This CDR3 contains 14 residues. The V gene lost 5 bases and the J gene lost 7 bases, with 15 bases spanning the gap. The CDR3, as DNA: TGTGCCAGCAGTCCGGGGGGCGGTGGGAATGAGCAGTTCTTC. The encoded protein is CASSPGGGGNEQFF.